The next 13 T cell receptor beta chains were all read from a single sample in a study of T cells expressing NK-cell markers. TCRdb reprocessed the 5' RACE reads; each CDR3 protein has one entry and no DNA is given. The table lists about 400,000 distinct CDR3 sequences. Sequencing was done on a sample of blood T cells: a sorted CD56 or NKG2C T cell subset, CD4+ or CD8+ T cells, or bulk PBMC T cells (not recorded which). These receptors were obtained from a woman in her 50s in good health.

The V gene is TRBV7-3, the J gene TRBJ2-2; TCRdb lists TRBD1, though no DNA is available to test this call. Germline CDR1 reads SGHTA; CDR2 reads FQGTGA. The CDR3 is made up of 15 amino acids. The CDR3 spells CASTLSGSYTGELFF.

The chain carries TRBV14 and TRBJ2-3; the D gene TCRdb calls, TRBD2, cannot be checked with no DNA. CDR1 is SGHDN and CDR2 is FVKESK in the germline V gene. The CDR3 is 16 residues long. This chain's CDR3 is CASSQDRRALTDTQYF.

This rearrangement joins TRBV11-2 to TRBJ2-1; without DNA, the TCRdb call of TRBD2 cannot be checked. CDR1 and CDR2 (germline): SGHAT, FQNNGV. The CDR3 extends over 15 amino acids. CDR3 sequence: CASSLASGDYNEQFF.

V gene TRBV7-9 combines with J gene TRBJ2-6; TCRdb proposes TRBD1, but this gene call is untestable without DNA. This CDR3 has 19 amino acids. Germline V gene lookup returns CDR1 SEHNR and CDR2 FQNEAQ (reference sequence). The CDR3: CASSLISGGERAGANVLTF. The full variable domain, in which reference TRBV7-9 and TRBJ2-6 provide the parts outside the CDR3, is DTGVSQNPRHKITKRGQNVTFRCDPISEHNRLYWYRQTLGQGPEFLTYFQNEAQLEKSRLLSDRFSAERPKGSFSTLEIQRTEQGDSAMYLCASSLISGGERAGANVLTFGAGSRLTVL.

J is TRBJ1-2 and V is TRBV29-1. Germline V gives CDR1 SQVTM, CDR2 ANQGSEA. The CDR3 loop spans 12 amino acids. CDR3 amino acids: CSVEDHPYGYTF.

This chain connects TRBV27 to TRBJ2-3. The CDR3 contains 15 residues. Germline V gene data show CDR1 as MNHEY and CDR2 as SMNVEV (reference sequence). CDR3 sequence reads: CASSLSSGWGDTQYF.

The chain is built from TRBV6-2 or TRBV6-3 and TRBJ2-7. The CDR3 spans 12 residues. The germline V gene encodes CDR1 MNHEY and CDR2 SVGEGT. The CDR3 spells CASSYRLYEQYF.

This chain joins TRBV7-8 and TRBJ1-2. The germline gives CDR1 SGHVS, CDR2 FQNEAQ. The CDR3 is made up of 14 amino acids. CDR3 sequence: CASSLGGLNYGYTF.

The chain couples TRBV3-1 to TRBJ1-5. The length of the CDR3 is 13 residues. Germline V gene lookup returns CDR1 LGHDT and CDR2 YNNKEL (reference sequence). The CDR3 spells CASSQGPPQPQHF.

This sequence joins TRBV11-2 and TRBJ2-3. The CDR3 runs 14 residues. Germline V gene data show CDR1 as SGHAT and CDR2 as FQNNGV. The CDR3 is CASSEIIRSDTQYF.

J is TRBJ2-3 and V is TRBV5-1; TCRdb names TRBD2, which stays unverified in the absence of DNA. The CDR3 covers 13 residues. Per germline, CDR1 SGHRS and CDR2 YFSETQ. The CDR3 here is CASSSEGLDTQYF.

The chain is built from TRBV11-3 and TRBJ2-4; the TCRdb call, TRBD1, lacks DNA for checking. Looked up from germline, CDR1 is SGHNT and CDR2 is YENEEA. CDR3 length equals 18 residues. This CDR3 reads CASSLRDRDVIAKNIQYF.

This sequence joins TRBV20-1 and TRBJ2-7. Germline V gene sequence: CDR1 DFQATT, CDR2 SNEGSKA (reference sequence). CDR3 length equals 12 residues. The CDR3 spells CSASLGRTEQYF.